Below, one TCR beta chain is given with its context. The target antigen is unknown. The data derive from a study of regulatory T cells in long-lasting Graves disease. Study-level findings and limits: The study found TRBV28, TRBJ1-2 and TRBJ2-5 favored in persistent disease. It was peripheral blood alone, not thyroid tissue, that was studied. New patients shared fewer public clonotypes (about 1,000) than persistent patients did (over 2,500).

The CDR3 sequence is 13 residues long. J was trimmed by 6 bases and V by 4 bases; bases with no gene match: 6. The V gene's germline CDR1 is DFQATT and CDR2 SNEGSKA (reference sequence). Libraries of TCR beta came from iRepertoire HTBI primers plus Arm-PCR of CDR3 regions. TCRdb re-called the multiplex PCR reads with MiXCR, one entry per CDR3 protein. The data show fewer than 550,000 distinct CDR3 sequences, roughly 21% seen once. Stated time point: persistent/refractory GD, antithyroid drugs over 5 years with positive TRAb. With RNA extracted from PBMCs as input, the TCR library was made. The sequencing here drew on peripheral blood mononuclear cells (PBMCs), taken when the disease was refractory, from a patient treated with antithyroid drugs. The sequence was obtained from a female donor with Graves disease. The rearrangement links TRBV20-1 to TRBJ1-2; 9 nucleotides match TRBD1. CDR3 residues: CSATPRQGDGYTF. The DNA of the CDR3 is TGCAGTGCTACTCCGAGACAGGGGGATGGCTACACCTTC.